One and the same sample provided the 29 T cell receptor beta chains below, sequenced in a study of beta chain features in type 1 diabetes (dated by TCRdb to the late 2010s). Library prep was done by the immunoSEQ multiplex PCR assay. The High Capacity cDNA Reverse Transcription Kit was used to reverse transcribe all of the isolated RNA, meaning that expressed TCRB transcripts were what got sequenced. As stored in TCRdb, this immuneACCESS dataset retains in-frame rearrangements with V and J assigned. A fraction of the clones does not appear; measured against another copy, unresolved V genes explain less than half of the discrepancy, and the remainder lacks a known reason. For this sample the table gives more than 300,000 clones, of which around 12% were detected only once. More than 0.015% of the sample goes to the ten largest clones. The sequenced material came from naive CD4+ T cells from blood. The meaning of the sample's cell subset or site label: true naive CD4+ T cells. Every receptor here comes from a man between 18 and 35 years old in good health.

The chain links TRBV7-9 to TRBJ1-5, with D possibly TRBD1 on 6 matching bases. V was shortened by 6 bases and J by 5 bases, with 8 bases between the two germline ends. Germline V gene lookup returns CDR1 SEHNR and CDR2 FQNEAQ (reference sequence). This CDR3 has 12 residues. The CDR3 coding sequence is TGTGCCAGCAGTCCAGGGGATCAGCCCCAGCATTTT. This encodes CASSPGDQPQHF.

The V gene is TRBV5-1, the J gene TRBJ2-7, with 7 positions matching TRBD2. This CDR3 comprises 14 residues. After removal of 2 bases from V and 5 bases from J, the junction contained 7 bases not matched to a gene. Germline V gives CDR1 SGHRS, CDR2 YFSETQ. CDR3 bases: TGCGCCAGCAGCTTCGTCGTGGGAGGGAACGAGCAGTACTTC. Protein sequence: CASSFVVGGNEQYF.

The table lists this clone with a few counts. The chain has TRBV5-1 and TRBJ2-3; D gene uncertain. The CDR3 totals 14 residues. Germline assignment: CDR1 SGHRS and CDR2 YFSETQ. With 0 bases removed from V and 4 bases from J, the gap between germline ends came to 9 bases. Written as DNA, the CDR3 is TGCGCCAGCAGCTTGGTTGTGGGCGCAGATACGCAGTATTTT. This sequence encodes CASSLVVGADTQYF.

This sequence joins TRBV7-9 and TRBJ2-1; weak D call: TRBD2 (5 bases). Trimming cost V 6 bases and J 7 bases, with 22 bases left between them. The V gene's germline CDR1 is SEHNR and CDR2 FQNEAQ (reference sequence). This CDR3 is 16 amino acids long. The CDR3: CASSLQRIGVANEQFF. The CDR3 nucleotides read TGTGCCAGCAGTTTACAGCGGATAGGCGTGGCAAATGAGCAGTTCTTC.

In its sample, this clone was seen a few times. This chain connects TRBV6-5 to TRBJ2-1; 7 bases align to TRBD1. The V gene's germline CDR1 is MNHEY and CDR2 SVGAGI. Losses at the gene ends were 6 bases for V and 10 bases for J; bases not matched to a gene: 12. The CDR3 is made up of 14 amino acids. This chain's CDR3 is CASRRYRGSLEQFF. In DNA form, the CDR3 reads TGTGCCAGCAGACGTTACAGGGGAAGTTTGGAGCAGTTCTTC.

Concerning this clone: Other DNA sequences in the sample encode the same CDR3. The V call is TRBV5-1, the J call TRBJ2-3; D is unclear. V gave up 0 bases and J gave up 6 bases, with 8 bases separating them. The CDR3 sequence is 13 residues long. Germline V gene data show CDR1 as SGHRS and CDR2 as YFSETQ. As DNA, the CDR3 is TGCGCCAGCAGCTTGGGCCCCGGGGATACGCAGTATTTT. The encoded protein is CASSLGPGDTQYF.

The CDR3 bases are TGTGCCAGTAGTTTCCGGGCGACAGGGAAAAACATTCAGTACTTC. It encodes CASSFRATGKNIQYF. This rearrangement joins TRBV19 to TRBJ2-4, with 7 bases that match TRBD1. Per the germline V gene, CDR1 is LNHDA and CDR2 is SQIVND (reference sequence). The CDR3 extends over 15 amino acids. J gave up 4 bases and V 5 bases, and 8 bases lay outside the gene matches.

The rearrangement joins TRBV5-1 to TRBJ2-5, with TRBD1 identical over 8 bases. This CDR3 comprises 17 residues. Trimming at V came to 4 bases and at J to 4 bases, leaving 15 bases not matched to a gene. Germline V gives CDR1 SGHRS, CDR2 YFSETQ. DNA for the CDR3: TGCGCCAGCAGCCAACAGGGCAGGGGGCTGAATAGAGAGACCCAGTACTTC. Encoded protein: CASSQQGRGLNRETQYF.

Written as DNA, the CDR3 is TGCGCCAGCAGCCTGGGACAGTCCTCGGGCTATGGCTACACCTTC. It specifies CASSLGQSSGYGYTF. The chain links TRBV5-1 to TRBJ1-2, with 7 bases lining up with TRBD1. This CDR3 has 15 amino acids. V dropped 4 bases and J dropped 4; count of bases not matched to a gene: 10. Looked up from germline, CDR1 is SGHRS and CDR2 is YFSETQ.

The chain couples TRBV18 to TRBJ1-1, with unresolved D. There are 17 residues in the CDR3. Germline V gene sequence: CDR1 KGHSH, CDR2 LQKENI. Trimming pared 5 bases from V and 0 bases from J, leaving 19 bases between. The CDR3 coding sequence is TGTGCCAGCTCATCCACCTTCTCAGGCCGAATGAACACTGAAGCTTTCTTT. This translates into CASSSTFSGRMNTEAFF.

This chain uses TRBV9 with TRBJ2-5; 12 positions match TRBD2. The trim removed 6 bases at V and 4 bases at J, leaving 7 bases unmatched. The CDR3 spans 15 residues. Germline V CDR1 and CDR2: SGDLS, YYNGEE. The CDR3 region is CASTLGTSGPETQYF. DNA for the CDR3: TGTGCCAGCACTTTGGGGACTAGCGGGCCAGAGACCCAGTACTTC.

This clone was recorded a few times. At one of its ends the junction is not consistent with the germline gene, which may arise from a read error. This chain uses TRBV7-3 with TRBJ2-6, with a tentative D call TRBD2 (5 bases). The CDR3 spans 11 residues. Germline values: CDR1 SGHTA, CDR2 FQGTGA. The CDR3 DNA is TGTGCCAGCAGCTTATGGGCAGTGAGGGCTTTC. This translates into CASSLWAVRAF.

The chain links TRBV19 to TRBJ2-3; D is undetermined. The germline V gene has CDR1 LNHDA and CDR2 SQIVND (reference sequence). The V end was cut by 0 bases, the J end by 3 bases, with 4 bases between. This CDR3 contains 13 residues. CDR3 sequence (DNA): TGTGCCAGTAGTATAGACAGGACAGATACGCAGTATTTT. Translating it yields CASSIDRTDTQYF. Full variable domain (rest looked up from reference TRBV19 and TRBJ2-3): DGGITQSPKYLFRKEGQNVTLSCEQNLNHDAMYWYRQDPGQGLRLIYYSQIVNDFQKGDIAEGYSVSREKKESFPLTVTSAQKNPTAFYLCASSIDRTDTQYFGPGTRLTVL.

This clone was seen a handful of times. V and J are TRBV5-1 and TRBJ2-5; no firm D call. Trimming removed 3 bases at V and 5 bases at J, with 11 bases between. Germline assignment: CDR1 SGHRS and CDR2 YFSETQ. The CDR3 contains 13 residues. The CDR3 bases are TGCGCCAGCAGCTACAGCCCCCGTGAGACCCAGTACTTC. Translation: CASSYSPRETQYF. Full variable domain (missing parts from reference TRBV5-1 and TRBJ2-5): KAGVTQTPRYLIKTRGQQVTLSCSPISGHRSVSWYQQTPGQGLQFLFEYFSETQRNKGNFPGRFSGRQFSNSRSEMNVSTLELGDSALYLCASSYSPRETQYFGPGTRLLVL.

This clone has a handful of counts. The CDR3 nucleotides are TGTGCCAGCAGCGTAGAACCCCGCGGGAACACTGAAGCTTTCTTT. It translates to CASSVEPRGNTEAFF. The rearrangement joins TRBV9 to TRBJ1-1, with D hard to call. V dropped 0 bases and J dropped 1 base, with 10 bases sitting between them. The CDR3 totals 15 residues. Germline CDR1 SGDLS, CDR2 YYNGEE.

The J gene is TRBJ2-3, the V gene TRBV19, with 7 bases that match TRBD1. From germline, CDR1 is LNHDA and CDR2 SQIVND (reference sequence). Germline trimming cut 5 bases from V and 4 bases from J; bases unmatched to any gene: 6. This CDR3 has 14 amino acids. The CDR3 loop is CASSETGWPDTQYF. The CDR3 nucleotides are TGTGCCAGTAGTGAGACAGGGTGGCCAGATACGCAGTATTTT.

In its sample, this clone was seen a few times. The chain links TRBV11-2 to TRBJ1-2, with 7 positions matching TRBD1. The germline V gene encodes CDR1 SGHAT and CDR2 FQNNGV. With 5 bases clipped from V and 4 bases from J, the junction kept 7 bases outside the gene matches. The CDR3 extends over 14 amino acids. CDR3 coding DNA: TGTGCCAGCAGCGCTATCAGGGGGACCTATGGCTACACCTTC. This gives the protein CASSAIRGTYGYTF.

This clone turned up a few times. V usage is TRBV12-5 and J usage is TRBJ1-1; no reliable D call. V was trimmed by 2 bases and J by 0 bases, leaving 4 bases between them. Germline-derived CDR1 and CDR2 are LGHNT and FRNRAP. This CDR3 is built from 13 residues. The CDR3 loop is CASGLTMNTEAFF. The CDR3 DNA is TGTGCTAGTGGTTTGACTATGAACACTGAAGCTTTCTTT.

This clone showed up just a few times. The chain uses TRBV4-3 and TRBJ2-2; 14 bases are a match to TRBD2. Germline lookup yields CDR1 LGHNA and CDR2 YSLEER. V gave up 4 bases and J gave up 2 bases; unmatched junction bases: 6. The CDR3 is made up of 18 amino acids. CDR3 DNA: TGCGCCAGCAGCCCCGGACTAGCGGGAGGATATAACACCGGGGAGCTGTTTTTT. Translating it yields CASSPGLAGGYNTGELFF.

The chain couples TRBV30 to TRBJ1-2; no clear D gene. Per the germline V gene, CDR1 is GTSNPN and CDR2 is SVGIG (reference sequence). Trimming left V 7 bases short and J 3 bases short, with 12 bases between. This CDR3 spans 12 amino acids. The CDR3 sequence is CASTQSYYGYTF. CDR3 sequence (DNA): TGTGCCTCGACTCAGTCGTACTATGGCTACACCTTC. Complete variable domain (other parts from reference TRBV30 and TRBJ1-2): SQTIHQWPATLVQPVGSPLSLECTVEGTSNPNLYWYRQAAGRGLQLLFYSVGIGQISSEVPQNLSASRPQDRQFILSSKKLLLSDSGFYLCASTQSYYGYTFGSGTRLTVV.

The table lists this clone with a few counts. V and J are TRBV6-5 and TRBJ2-5, with TRBD2 as a possible D gene (5 bases). V lost 6 bases and J 7 bases, leaving 12 bases between the germline ends. The V gene's germline CDR1 is MNHEY and CDR2 SVGAGI. The CDR3 has 12 residues. CDR3: CASRESGGTQYF. DNA for the CDR3: TGTGCCAGCAGGGAGAGCGGAGGGACCCAGTACTTC.

This clone was found a few times. This chain joins TRBV28 and TRBJ2-5; 7 bases map to TRBD1. J gave up 0 bases and V 6 bases, and 10 bases lay outside the gene matches. This CDR3 has 16 residues. Germline V gene lookup returns CDR1 MDHEN and CDR2 SYDVKM. The DNA of the CDR3 is TGTGCCAGCAGCTCATCGGGACAGTTAAACCAAGAGACCCAGTACTTC. It is translated as CASSSSGQLNQETQYF.

In its sample, this clone was seen a few times. This rearrangement joins TRBV6-5 to TRBJ2-1; 11 bases line up with TRBD2. Trimming removed 6 bases from V and 4 bases from J; junction bases left unmatched: 5. Germline CDR1 reads MNHEY; CDR2 reads SVGAGI. The CDR3 runs 15 residues. The CDR3: CASRLTSGRYNEQFF. The CDR3 nucleotides read TGTGCCAGCAGACTAACTAGCGGGAGATACAATGAGCAGTTCTTC.

This clone was observed a few times. V and J are TRBV11-1 and TRBJ2-1, with TRBD1 matching 7 bases. Germline V gene data show CDR1 as SGHAT and CDR2 as FQDESV (reference sequence). The CDR3 consists of 13 residues. V shed 9 bases, J shed 4 bases, and the junction held 6 bases outside the gene matches. CDR3 residues: CASTRGQYNEQFF. CDR3 nucleotide sequence: TGTGCCAGTACCCGGGGACAGTACAATGAGCAGTTCTTC.

The rearrangement uses TRBV4-2 and TRBJ2-7; 8 bases fit TRBD1. The CDR3 is 16 residues long. Germline trimming cut 0 bases from V and 4 bases from J; bases unmatched to any gene: 8. Germline CDR1 is LGHNA and CDR2 is YNFKEQ. The CDR3 sequence is CASSQDYSDRGYEQYF. CDR3 sequence (DNA): TGTGCCAGCAGCCAAGATTATTCCGACAGGGGTTACGAGCAGTACTTC.

This clone was found a few times. The chain is built from TRBV15 and TRBJ2-3; D unresolved. CDR3 size: 16 residues. CDR1 is LNHNV, CDR2 YYDKDF, per germline (reference sequence). Trimming took 0 bases from V and 4 from J, leaving 14 bases between them. CDR3 region: CATSRDGSNVADTQYF. For the CDR3, the DNA is TGTGCCACCAGCAGAGATGGCTCAAATGTCGCAGATACGCAGTATTTT.

The chain is built from TRBV28 and TRBJ2-1, with 8 bases identical to TRBD2. J was trimmed by 8 bases and V by 7 bases; bases with no gene match: 13. CDR3 length: 15 residues. The germline V gene has CDR1 MDHEN and CDR2 SYDVKM. DNA for the CDR3: TGTGCCAGCATAACATCGGGACTAGGGTTCTATGAGCAGTTCTTC. Translation gives CASITSGLGFYEQFF.

This clone was observed a handful of times. V and J are TRBV19 and TRBJ2-1; 7 nucleotides agree with TRBD1. CDR1 is LNHDA and CDR2 is SQIVND in the germline V gene (reference sequence). CDR3 length: 16 amino acids. The trim removed 5 bases at V and 4 bases at J, leaving 11 bases unmatched. The CDR3 DNA reads TGTGCCAGTAGTCTCAGATCAGGGGGACCTTACAATGAGCAGTTCTTC. Translation gives CASSLRSGGPYNEQFF.

The V call is TRBV28, the J call TRBJ1-4, with 11 bases identical to TRBD1. Per the germline V gene, CDR1 is MDHEN and CDR2 is SYDVKM. The CDR3 has 14 amino acids. After removal of 5 bases from V and 5 bases from J, the junction contained 1 base not matched to a gene. CDR3 sequence: CASSRTGGNEKLFF. The CDR3 nucleotides read TGTGCCAGCAGTAGGACAGGGGGCAATGAAAAACTGTTTTTT.